The next 21 T cell receptor beta chains were all read from a single sample in a study of blood T cell repertoires in COVID-19. Assay: immunoSEQ multiplex PCR; the TCRdb copy retains only in-frame clones and omits some. The table shows 200,000 to 250,000 clones, with around 86% occurring only once. Material: peripheral blood. These receptors were taken from a woman aged 55-69 years who had recovered from COVID-19.

The chain uses TRBV6-5 and TRBJ1-5; TRBD1 aligns across 7 bases. V dropped 6 bases and J dropped 4; count of bases not matched to a gene: 6. CDR3 length: 14 residues. CDR1 and CDR2 (germline): MNHEY, SVGAGI. The CDR3 DNA reads TGTGCCAGCAGGACGACAGGGACGAATCAGCCCCAGCATTTT. This encodes CASRTTGTNQPQHF.

This clone showed up just once. The chain is built from TRBV4-1 and TRBJ1-2; TRBD1 aligns across 7 bases. This CDR3 has 12 amino acids. Germline CDR1 reads MGHRA; CDR2 reads YSYEKL. The V gene end was trimmed by 8 bases and the J gene end by 3 bases; junction bases not matched to a gene: 3. CDR3 in DNA: TGCGCCAGCTACAGGGGTGACTATGGCTACACCTTC. Residues: CASYRGDYGYTF.

This chain joins TRBV11-2 and TRBJ1-4; D not resolved. Germline CDR1 is SGHAT and CDR2 is FQNNGV. Trimming took off 1 base at V and 7 bases at J, with 7 bases between the two ends. The CDR3 spans 13 residues. This CDR3 reads CASSLGLSEKLFF. Here the CDR3 DNA reads TGTGCCAGCAGCTTAGGTCTCAGTGAAAAACTGTTTTTT.

This chain uses TRBV5-6 with TRBJ2-7; tentative D call: TRBD2 (6 bases). Trimming took off 2 bases at V and 1 base at J, with 10 bases between the two ends. The CDR3 sequence is 14 residues long. CDR1 SGHDT and CDR2 YYEEEE come from the germline V gene. The CDR3 DNA reads as TGTGCCAGCAGCTTAATGGGGAGGTCCTACGAGCAGTACTTC. This codes for CASSLMGRSYEQYF. Filled out from reference TRBV5-6 and TRBJ2-7, the complete variable domain reads DAGVTQSPTHLIKTRGQQVTLRCSPKSGHDTVSWYQQALGQGPQFIFQYYEEEERQRGNFPDRFSGHQFPNYSSELNVNALLLGDSALYLCASSLMGRSYEQYFGPGTRLTVT.

This clone was recorded a few times. The chain joins TRBV2 to TRBJ1-2; 7 bases map to TRBD1. Germline V lookup: CDR1 SNHLY, CDR2 FYNNEI. The trim removed 6 bases at V and 3 bases at J, leaving 10 bases unmatched. CDR3 length equals 15 residues. The CDR3 sequence is CASRLEGTAYYGYTF. The CDR3 DNA is TGTGCCAGCAGATTAGAAGGGACAGCCTACTATGGCTACACCTTC. Full variable domain (rest looked up from reference TRBV2 and TRBJ1-2): EPEVTQTPSHQVTQMGQEVILRCVPISNHLYFYWYRQILGQKVEFLVSFYNNEISEKSEIFDDQFSVERPDGSNFTLKIRSTKLEDSAMYFCASRLEGTAYYGYTFGSGTRLTVV.

The V call is TRBV5-1, the J call TRBJ2-5; 8 bases are shared with TRBD2. J was trimmed by 2 bases and V by 3 bases; bases with no gene match: 9. CDR3 length: 16 residues. The germline CDR1 and CDR2 sequences are SGHRS and YFSETQ. Here the CDR3 DNA reads TGCGCCAGCAGCTGGTCGGGGGGGCCAGGGCAAGAGACCCAGTACTTC. It translates to CASSWSGGPGQETQYF.

The sample holds one count of this clone. V is TRBV5-4 and J is TRBJ1-2, with D possibly matching TRBD1 (6 bases). CDR1 SGHNT and CDR2 YYREEE come from the germline V gene (reference sequence). The CDR3 loop spans 17 amino acids. Trimming cost V 0 bases and J 6 bases, with 21 bases left between them. The CDR3 is CASSLGAGATARDGYTF. The CDR3 DNA follows: TGTGCCAGCAGCTTGGGTGCGGGGGCGACGGCGAGGGATGGCTACACCTTC.

As regards this clone: The same CDR3 arises from other DNA sequences in this sample as well. The V call is TRBV9, the J call TRBJ2-3, with D possibly TRBD2 on 5 matching bases. Germline V gives CDR1 SGDLS, CDR2 YYNGEE. There are 15 residues in the CDR3. The V end was cut by 2 bases, the J end by 1 base, with 11 bases between. CDR3 DNA: TGTGCCAGCAGCGTGGTTAGCGTGGGCACAGATACGCAGTATTTT. It specifies CASSVVSVGTDTQYF.

The V call is TRBV6-5, the J call TRBJ1-5, with 8 bases matching TRBD1. The CDR3 consists of 15 residues. Trimming at V came to 7 bases and at J to 6 bases, leaving 11 bases not matched to a gene. Per the germline V gene, CDR1 is MNHEY and CDR2 is SVGAGI. The CDR3 bases are TGTGCCAGCATCTACCTACAGGGGGAGCCTCAGCCCCAGCATTTT. Protein: CASIYLQGEPQPQHF.

This chain connects TRBV4-1 to TRBJ2-7, with 9 bases matching TRBD1. The trim removed 1 base at V and 11 bases at J, leaving 6 bases unmatched. CDR3 length: 13 residues. From germline, CDR1 is MGHRA and CDR2 YSYEKL. The CDR3 spells CASSQAGQGWKYF. DNA of the CDR3: TGCGCCAGCAGCCAAGCGGGACAGGGTTGGAAGTACTTC.

The gene calls are TRBV11-3 and TRBJ2-6, with TRBD1 as a possible D gene (9 bases). V lost 5 bases to trimming and J lost 2 bases, with 22 bases between them. The CDR3 extends over 19 amino acids. CDR1 is SGHNT and CDR2 is YENEEA in the germline V gene. CDR3 amino acids: CASSPGQGSGGAGANVLTF. CDR3 sequence (DNA): TGTGCCAGCAGCCCGGGACAGGGTTCGGGGGGGGCTGGGGCCAACGTCCTGACTTTC.

The chain uses TRBV13 and TRBJ1-3; a possible D gene is TRBD1 (5 bases). Trimming left V 4 bases short and J 2 bases short, with 9 bases between. This CDR3 has 14 residues. From germline, CDR1 is PRHDT and CDR2 FYEKMQ (reference sequence). The CDR3 DNA is TGTGCCAGCAGCTCCCCGGGGGCTGGAAACACCATATATTTT. This gives the protein CASSSPGAGNTIYF.

The V call is TRBV5-1, the J call TRBJ2-5; a possible D gene is TRBD2 (6 bases). V gave up 6 bases and J gave up 4 bases, with 16 bases separating them. Germline V gives CDR1 SGHRS, CDR2 YFSETQ. CDR3 length: 14 residues. CDR3 coding DNA: TGCGCCAGCAACCCCTCGGTCGGGGGAGAGACCCAGTACTTC. Amino acid sequence: CASNPSVGGETQYF.

The chain uses TRBV19 and TRBJ1-4, with a tentative D call TRBD1 (6 bases). The V end lost 5 bases, the J end lost 6 bases, and 16 bases lay between the germline ends. CDR3 length equals 15 residues. Per germline, CDR1 LNHDA and CDR2 SQIVND (reference sequence). CDR3 region: CASSSGGGPDEKLFF. The CDR3 nucleotides read TGTGCCAGTAGTTCTGGGGGGGGGCCGGATGAAAAACTGTTTTTT.

The rearrangement joins TRBV6-5 to TRBJ1-1, with D maybe TRBD1 (6 bases). The CDR3 is 16 residues long. Germline V gene sequence: CDR1 MNHEY, CDR2 SVGAGI. Trimming took off 2 bases at V and 0 bases at J, with 13 bases between the two ends. CDR3 residues: CASSYSPGQMNTEAFF. DNA for the CDR3: TGTGCCAGCAGTTACAGTCCGGGACAAATGAACACTGAAGCTTTCTTT.

This clone appeared once. The genes are TRBV29-1 and TRBJ2-3; unclear D gene. The CDR3 has 13 residues. Trimming cost V 5 bases and J 0 bases, with 9 bases left between them. Germline lookup yields CDR1 SQVTM and CDR2 ANQGSEA. The CDR3 coding sequence is TGCAGCGTTCCGGGTTTTAGCACAGATACGCAGTATTTT. Protein product: CSVPGFSTDTQYF.

J is TRBJ1-3 and V is TRBV5-6; D remains unclear. Trimming pared 0 bases from V and 4 bases from J, leaving 11 bases between. Germline loops: CDR1 SGHDT, CDR2 YYEEEE. CDR3 length: 15 amino acids. This CDR3 reads CASSLAFGMGNTIYF. As DNA, the CDR3 is TGTGCCAGCAGCTTGGCGTTCGGTATGGGAAACACCATATATTTT. Complete variable domain (other parts from reference TRBV5-6 and TRBJ1-3): DAGVTQSPTHLIKTRGQQVTLRCSPKSGHDTVSWYQQALGQGPQFIFQYYEEEERQRGNFPDRFSGHQFPNYSSELNVNALLLGDSALYLCASSLAFGMGNTIYFGEGSWLTVV.

The chain couples TRBV11-2 to TRBJ2-1; 9 bases align to TRBD2. There are 14 residues in the CDR3. The V gene's germline CDR1 is SGHAT and CDR2 FQNNGV. V lost 4 bases to trimming and J lost 9 bases; unmatched junction nucleotides: 7. The CDR3 DNA reads as TGTGCCAGCAGCTCCTCCGGGACTAGCTTTGAGCAGTTCTTC. Translated, it gives CASSSSGTSFEQFF. Using reference TRBV11-2 and TRBJ2-1 for the parts outside the CDR3, the full variable domain is EAGVAQSPRYKIIEKRQSVAFWCNPISGHATLYWYQQILGQGPKLLIQFQNNGVVDDSQLPKDRFSAERLKGVDSTLKIQPAKLEDSAVYLCASSSSGTSFEQFFGPGTRLTVL.

The chain employs TRBV2 and TRBJ1-6, with 7 bases aligning to TRBD1. The CDR3 covers 14 residues. The J segment lost 7 bases and the V segment lost 10 bases, leaving 10 bases of the junction unmatched. CDR1 and CDR2 from the germline V gene are SNHLY and FYNNEI. In DNA, the CDR3 is TGTGCCACAGGGGGAGCCCGGGGCAATTCACCCCTCCACTTT. It specifies CATGGARGNSPLHF.

The chain uses TRBV7-9 and TRBJ1-3; 11 nucleotides agree with TRBD1. Trimming removed 5 bases from V and 4 bases from J; junction bases left unmatched: 7. This CDR3 comprises 16 residues. Germline-derived CDR1 and CDR2 are SEHNR and FQNEAQ (reference sequence). The CDR3 spells CASSLPGQGAGNTIYF. As DNA, the CDR3 is TGTGCCAGCAGCCTCCCCGGACAGGGGGCAGGAAACACCATATATTTT.

The chain has TRBV18 and TRBJ2-5; a weak D match, TRBD2 (6 bases). This CDR3 is 13 amino acids long. Germline assignment: CDR1 KGHSH and CDR2 LQKENI. The germline V and J ends were trimmed by 0 bases and 4 bases, with 6 bases remaining between them. CDR3 DNA sequence: TGTGCCAGCTCACCACCGCGGGGAGAGACCCAGTACTTC. It codes for CASSPPRGETQYF.